Listed here is a single T cell receptor (beta chain). The assay was immunoSEQ multiplex PCR, and TCRdb's table has in-frame clones only and misses some. The table lists 25,000 to 35,000 clones, more than 75% of them singletons. This specimen comes from a study of T cell changes during pregnancy in multiple sclerosis. The CDR3 totals 15 residues. Trimming cost V 5 bases and J 6 bases; bases outside gene matches: 12. Germline-derived CDR1 and CDR2 are SEHNR and FQNEAQ (reference sequence). The chain links TRBV7-9 to TRBJ1-2; 7 positions agree with TRBD1. The receptor was derived from a female donor in good health, enrolled as a control in a pregnancy study. Sequenced here: CD4+ T cells from peripheral blood mononuclear cells, sampled in the second trimester of pregnancy. The CDR3 region has the DNA TGTGCCAGCAGCACCGCCTCCGGGACAGCGCATGGCTACACCTTC. Its translation: CASSTASGTAHGYTF.